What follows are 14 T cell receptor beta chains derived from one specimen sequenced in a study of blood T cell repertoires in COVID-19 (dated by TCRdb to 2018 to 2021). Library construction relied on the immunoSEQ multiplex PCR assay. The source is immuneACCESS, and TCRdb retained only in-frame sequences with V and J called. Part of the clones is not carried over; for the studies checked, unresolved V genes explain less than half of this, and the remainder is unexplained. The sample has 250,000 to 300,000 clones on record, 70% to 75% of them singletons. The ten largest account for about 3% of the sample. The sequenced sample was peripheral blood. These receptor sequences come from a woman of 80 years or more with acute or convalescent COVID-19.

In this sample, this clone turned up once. The CDR3 nucleotides are TGTGCCAGTAGTGCGACGAGACTAGCCGGCTACGAGCAGTACTTC. Protein sequence: CASSATRLAGYEQYF. This rearrangement joins TRBV19 to TRBJ2-7; 7 bases line up with TRBD2. The CDR3 extends over 15 amino acids. Germline CDR1 reads LNHDA; CDR2 reads SQIVND (reference sequence). J was trimmed by 3 bases and V by 5 bases; bases with no gene match: 10.

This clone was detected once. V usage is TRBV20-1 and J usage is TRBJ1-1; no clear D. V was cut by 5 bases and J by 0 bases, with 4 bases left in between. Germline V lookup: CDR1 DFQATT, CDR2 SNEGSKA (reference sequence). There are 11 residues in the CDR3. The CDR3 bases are TGCAGTGCTGCGGTGAACACTGAAGCTTTCTTT. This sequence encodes CSAAVNTEAFF.

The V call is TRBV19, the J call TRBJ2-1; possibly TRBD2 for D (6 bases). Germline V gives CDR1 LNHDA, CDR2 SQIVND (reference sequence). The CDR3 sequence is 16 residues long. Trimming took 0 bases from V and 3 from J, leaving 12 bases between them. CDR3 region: CASSIDGAGIYNEQFF. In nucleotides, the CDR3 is TGTGCCAGTAGTATAGATGGGGCGGGAATCTACAATGAGCAGTTCTTC.

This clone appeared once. As DNA, the CDR3 is TGTGCCAGCAGCCTGACCGGGACTAACAATGAGCAGTTCTTC. It specifies CASSLTGTNNEQFF. This chain uses TRBV9 with TRBJ2-1; TRBD2 aligns across 7 bases. Per germline, CDR1 SGDLS and CDR2 YYNGEE. Germline trimming cut 4 bases from V and 5 bases from J; bases unmatched to any gene: 6. The CDR3 is 14 amino acids.

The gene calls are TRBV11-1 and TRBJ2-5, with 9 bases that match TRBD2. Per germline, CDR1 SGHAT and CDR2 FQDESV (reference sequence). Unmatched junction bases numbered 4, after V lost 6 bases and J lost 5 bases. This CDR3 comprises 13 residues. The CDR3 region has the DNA TGTGCCAGCAGGCGGGGGGGGTCGGAGACCCAGTACTTC. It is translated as CASRRGGSETQYF.

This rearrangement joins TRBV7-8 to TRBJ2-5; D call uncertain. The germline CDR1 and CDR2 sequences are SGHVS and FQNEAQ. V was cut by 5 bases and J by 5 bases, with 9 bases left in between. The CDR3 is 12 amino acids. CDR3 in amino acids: CASSPGRETQYF. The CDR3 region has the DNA TGTGCCAGCAGCCCCGGTCGGGAGACCCAGTACTTC.

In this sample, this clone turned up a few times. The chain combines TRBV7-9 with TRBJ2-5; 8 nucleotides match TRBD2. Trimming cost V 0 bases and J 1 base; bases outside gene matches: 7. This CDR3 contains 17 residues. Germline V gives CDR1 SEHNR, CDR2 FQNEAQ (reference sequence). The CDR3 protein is CASSLAEIAGTQETQYF. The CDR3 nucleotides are TGTGCCAGCAGCTTAGCGGAAATAGCGGGGACCCAAGAGACCCAGTACTTC.

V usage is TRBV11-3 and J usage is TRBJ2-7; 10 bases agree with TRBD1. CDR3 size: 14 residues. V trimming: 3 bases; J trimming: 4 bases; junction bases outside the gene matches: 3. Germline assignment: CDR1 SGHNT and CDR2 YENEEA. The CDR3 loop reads CASSFGQGDYEQYF. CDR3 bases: TGTGCCAGCAGCTTCGGACAGGGGGATTACGAGCAGTACTTC. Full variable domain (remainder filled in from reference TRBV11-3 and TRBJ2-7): EAGVVQSPRYKIIEKKQPVAFWCNPISGHNTLYWYLQNLGQGPELLIRYENEEAVDDSQLPKDRFSAERLKGVDSTLKIQPAELGDSAVYLCASSFGQGDYEQYFGPGTRLTVT.

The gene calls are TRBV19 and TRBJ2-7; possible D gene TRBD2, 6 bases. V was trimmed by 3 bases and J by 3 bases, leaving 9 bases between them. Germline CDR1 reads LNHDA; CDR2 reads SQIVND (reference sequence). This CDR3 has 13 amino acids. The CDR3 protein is CASSMGGLYEQYF. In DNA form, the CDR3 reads TGTGCCAGTAGTATGGGGGGACTCTACGAGCAGTACTTC.

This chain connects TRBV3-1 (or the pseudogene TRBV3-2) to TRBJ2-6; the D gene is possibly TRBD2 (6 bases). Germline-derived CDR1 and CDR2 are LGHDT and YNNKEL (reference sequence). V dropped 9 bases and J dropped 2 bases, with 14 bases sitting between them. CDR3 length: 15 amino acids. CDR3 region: CASSVGGAGANVLTF. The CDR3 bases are TGTGCCAGTTCAGTGGGGGGAGCTGGGGCCAACGTCCTGACTTTC.

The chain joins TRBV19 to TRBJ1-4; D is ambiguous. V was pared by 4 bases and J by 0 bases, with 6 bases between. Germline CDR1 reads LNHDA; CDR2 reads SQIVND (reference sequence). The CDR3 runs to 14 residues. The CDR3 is CASSRGTTNEKLFF. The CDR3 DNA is TGTGCCAGTAGTAGAGGAACAACTAATGAAAAACTGTTTTTT.

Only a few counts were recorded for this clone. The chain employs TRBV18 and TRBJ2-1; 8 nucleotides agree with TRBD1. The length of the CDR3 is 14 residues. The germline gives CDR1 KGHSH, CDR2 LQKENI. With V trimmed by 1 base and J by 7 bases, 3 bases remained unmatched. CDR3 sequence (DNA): TGTGCCAGCTCACCACAGAACAGGGGGAATGAGCAGTTCTTC. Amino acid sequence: CASSPQNRGNEQFF.

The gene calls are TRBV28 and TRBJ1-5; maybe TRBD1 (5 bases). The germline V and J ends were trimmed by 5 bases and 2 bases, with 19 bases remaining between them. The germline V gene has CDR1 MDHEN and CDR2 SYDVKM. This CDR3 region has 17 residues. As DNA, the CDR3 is TGTGCCAGCAGTCCCCCCCCCGGGCAGGGCGGCAATCAGCCCCAGCATTTT. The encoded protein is CASSPPPGQGGNQPQHF.

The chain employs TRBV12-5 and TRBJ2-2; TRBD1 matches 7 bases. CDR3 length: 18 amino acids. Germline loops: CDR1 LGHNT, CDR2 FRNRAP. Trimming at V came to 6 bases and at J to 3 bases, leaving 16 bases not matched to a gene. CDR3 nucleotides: TGTGCTAGTGGCACCACCAAGCCACAGGGGAGACACACCGGGGAGCTGTTTTTT. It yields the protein CASGTTKPQGRHTGELFF. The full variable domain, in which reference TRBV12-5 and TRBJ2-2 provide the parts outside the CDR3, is DARVTQTPRHKVTEMGQEVTMRCQPILGHNTVFWYRQTMMQGLELLAYFRNRAPLDDSGMPKDRFSAEMPDATLATLKIQPSEPRDSAVYFCASGTTKPQGRHTGELFFGEGSRLTVL.